The next 11 T cell receptor beta chains were all read from a single sample in a study of blood T cell repertoires in COVID-19. The assay was immunoSEQ multiplex PCR, and TCRdb's table has in-frame clones only and misses some. The profile shows about 200,000 clones, around 85% of them singletons. Sequenced: PBMCs or T cells enriched from blood (not recorded which). Receptors were obtained from a woman between 35 and 50 years old with acute COVID-19.

This clone was counted only a few times. The chain is built from TRBV11-1 and TRBJ1-1; no firm D call. This CDR3 region has 15 residues. V was clipped by 4 bases and J by 4 bases, with 16 bases between them. From germline, CDR1 is SGHAT and CDR2 FQDESV (reference sequence). CDR3 nucleotides: TGTGCCAGCAGCTACCGGGTGGCAATTGGCACTGAAGCTTTCTTT. Its protein product is CASSYRVAIGTEAFF.

This clone was counted only a few times. J is TRBJ2-7 and V is TRBV18; tentatively, D is TRBD1 (6 bases). In germline, CDR1 is KGHSH, CDR2 LQKENI. The CDR3 sequence is 15 residues long. Trimming stripped 3 bases from V and 4 bases from J, with 16 bases between. The CDR3 loop reads CASSPTQGRIYEQYF. The CDR3 DNA reads TGTGCCAGCTCACCCACCCAGGGGCGGATATACGAGCAGTACTTC.

This clone was seen a few times. The chain uses TRBV5-4 and TRBJ1-1, with a tentative D call TRBD1 (5 bases). CDR1 and CDR2 from the germline V gene are SGHNT and YYREEE (reference sequence). V dropped 2 bases and J dropped 0 bases, with 8 bases sitting between them. This CDR3 contains 14 residues. The CDR3 nucleotides are TGTGCCAGCAGCTTCGGGACTCTGAACACTGAAGCTTTCTTT. Translation gives CASSFGTLNTEAFF.

The rearrangement joins TRBV28 to TRBJ2-1; D remains ambiguous. CDR1 MDHEN and CDR2 SYDVKM come from the germline V gene. Trimming pared 8 bases from V and 7 bases from J, leaving 9 bases between. The CDR3 loop spans 11 amino acids. DNA of the CDR3: TGTGCCAGCGCTAAATTAAATGAGCAGTTCTTC. Its protein is CASAKLNEQFF.

The rearrangement links TRBV9 to TRBJ2-1; 9 bases are a match to TRBD1. V shed 1 base and J 3 bases; nucleotides not matched to a gene: 11. The CDR3 has 18 residues. Germline loops: CDR1 SGDLS, CDR2 YYNGEE. For the CDR3, the DNA is TGTGCCAGCAGCGTAAGGACAGGGGATAGCCCGGGCTACAATGAGCAGTTCTTC. It is translated as CASSVRTGDSPGYNEQFF.

The genes are TRBV7-9 and TRBJ2-5, with 9 bases fitting TRBD2. Trimming at V came to 5 bases and at J to 5 bases, leaving 12 bases not matched to a gene. The CDR3 has 16 residues. CDR1 is SEHNR and CDR2 is FQNEAQ in the germline V gene (reference sequence). CDR3 coding DNA: TGTGCCAGCAGCCTCGGGGCGGGAGGGCCCTCTGAGACCCAGTACTTC. As protein: CASSLGAGGPSETQYF.

CDR3 in DNA: TGTGCCAGCAGCCCCCAAGCGGGAGGGGCGGCAGATACGCAGTATTTT. Protein sequence: CASSPQAGGAADTQYF. The chain links TRBV7-9 to TRBJ2-3, with 10 bases that match TRBD2. The CDR3 has 16 residues. Germline values: CDR1 SEHNR, CDR2 FQNEAQ (reference sequence). V was clipped by 5 bases and J by 4 bases; unmatched bases: 9.

V is TRBV28 and J is TRBJ1-1; tentative D call: TRBD1 (6 bases). This CDR3 comprises 16 residues. The germline V and J ends were trimmed by 6 bases and 1 base, with 18 bases remaining between them. Germline lookup yields CDR1 MDHEN and CDR2 SYDVKM. CDR3 loop: CASRTPSWTENTEAFF. The CDR3 DNA sequence: TGTGCCAGCAGGACTCCCTCCTGGACAGAGAACACTGAAGCTTTCTTT.

CDR3 sequence reads: CASSLARNTEAFF. DNA for the CDR3: TGTGCCAGCTCACTGGCCCGGAACACTGAAGCTTTCTTT. The rearrangement links TRBV18 to TRBJ1-1; D remains ambiguous. The CDR3 is 13 residues long. Trimming cost V 4 bases and J 1 base, with 7 bases left between them. Germline CDR1 reads KGHSH; CDR2 reads LQKENI.

V and J are TRBV18 and TRBJ2-7; a possible D gene is TRBD2 (6 bases). The V gene lost 4 bases and the J gene lost 6 bases, with 22 bases spanning the gap. Germline V gene sequence: CDR1 KGHSH, CDR2 LQKENI. The CDR3 is 16 residues long. DNA for the CDR3: TGTGCCAGCTCACGGGAGGAGGCAGCCTCTGGAGGCGAGCAGTACTTC. As protein: CASSREEAASGGEQYF.

This rearrangement joins TRBV30 to TRBJ2-7; 8 bases map to TRBD1. This CDR3 has 18 amino acids. J was trimmed by 2 bases and V by 1 base; bases with no gene match: 16. Per germline, CDR1 GTSNPN and CDR2 SVGIG (reference sequence). This CDR3 reads CAWSATLKSGTGTYEQYF. The DNA of the CDR3 is TGTGCCTGGAGTGCTACCTTGAAATCCGGGACAGGTACCTACGAGCAGTACTTC.